This T cell receptor beta chain derives from a study of T cell responses to AZD1222 COVID-19 vaccine. Whole-study findings and limits: Repertoire sampling was restricted to post-peak T cell response timepoints. Of spike-specific TCRs, nearly half reportedly target regions left unmutated in variants.

Only in-frame clones appear in the TCRdb table, and some are missing; sequencing was by immunoSEQ multiplex PCR. Found here are about 140,000 clones, around 93% of them singletons; the top ten hold around 3.5%. Remarks on this clone: The target antigen is unknown.

This clonotype was obtained from an adult who received the AZD1222 COVID-19 vaccine. The specimen was peripheral blood, collected 28 days after the second AZD1222 dose.

The CDR3 sequence is CASSKGQKLHYGYTF. The CDR3 region has the DNA TGTGCCAGCAGCAAAGGACAGAAACTTCACTATGGCTACACCTTC. J is TRBJ1-2 and V is TRBV21-1; the table names TRBD1, a call not compared with the DNA. TRBV21-1 is marked as a pseudogene. This CDR3 is 15 amino acids long.